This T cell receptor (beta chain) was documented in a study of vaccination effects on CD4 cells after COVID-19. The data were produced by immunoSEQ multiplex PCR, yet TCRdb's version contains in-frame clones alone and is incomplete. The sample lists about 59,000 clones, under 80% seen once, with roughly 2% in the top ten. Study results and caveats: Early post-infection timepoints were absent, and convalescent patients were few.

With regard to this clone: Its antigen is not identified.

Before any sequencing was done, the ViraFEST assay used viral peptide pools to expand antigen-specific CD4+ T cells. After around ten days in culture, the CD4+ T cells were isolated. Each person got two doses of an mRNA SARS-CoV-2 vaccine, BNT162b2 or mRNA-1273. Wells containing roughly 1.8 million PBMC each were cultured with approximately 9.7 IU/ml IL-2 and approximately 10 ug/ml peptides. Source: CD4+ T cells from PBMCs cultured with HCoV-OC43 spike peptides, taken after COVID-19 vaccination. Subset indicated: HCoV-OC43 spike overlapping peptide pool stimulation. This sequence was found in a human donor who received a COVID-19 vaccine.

CDR3 nucleotide sequence: TGTGCCAGTAGTATAGGTTTTGGACAGGGGTTTGAGACCCAGTACTTC. Encoded protein: CASSIGFGQGFETQYF. The V gene is TRBV19, the J gene TRBJ2-5; 9 bases match TRBD1. Germline CDR1 LNHDA, CDR2 SQIVND (reference sequence). The CDR3 spans 16 residues. Trimming cost V 1 base and J 5 bases; bases outside gene matches: 8.